The next 24 T cell receptor beta chains were all read from a single sample in a study of cytomegalovirus exposure and HLA in healthy donors. The primer mix had 60 Vbeta and 13 Jbeta primers. Assay: immunoSEQ multiplex PCR; the TCRdb copy retains only in-frame clones and omits some. The table records under 200,000 clones, around 72% of them present only once. The sequencing input was PBMCs. All receptors come from a woman aged 45-65 years in good health and CMV-seropositive.

The chain combines TRBV27 with TRBJ2-3, with D perhaps TRBD2 (6 bases). CDR1 is MNHEY, CDR2 SMNVEV, per germline (reference sequence). V was cut by 5 bases and J by 2 bases, with 11 bases left in between. The CDR3 covers 14 residues. The CDR3 coding sequence is TGTGCCAGCAGTCAACTAGCCTCCACAGATACGCAGTATTTT. Protein sequence: CASSQLASTDTQYF.

The CDR3: CASSLDRGPDTQYF. The CDR3 region has the DNA TGTGCCAGCAGCTTGGACAGGGGGCCAGATACGCAGTATTTT. The chain carries TRBV11-1 and TRBJ2-3, with TRBD1 matching 11 bases. Germline V gives CDR1 SGHAT, CDR2 FQDESV (reference sequence). The length of the CDR3 is 14 residues. The trim removed 3 bases at V and 4 bases at J, leaving 0 bases unmatched.

The CDR3 DNA is TGTGCCAGTAGTTTCCTTAGAGATGAGCAGTACTTC. Protein sequence: CASSFLRDEQYF. This chain uses TRBV19 with TRBJ2-7; D unresolved. Trimming stripped 5 bases from V and 7 bases from J, with 12 bases between. Germline V gene data show CDR1 as LNHDA and CDR2 as SQIVND (reference sequence). This CDR3 has 12 residues.

This clone was seen a few times. This chain links TRBV7-6 with TRBJ2-7; a possible D gene is TRBD2 (6 bases). Germline loops: CDR1 SGHVS, CDR2 FNYEAQ. Trimming took off 4 bases at V and 3 bases at J, with 16 bases between the two ends. This CDR3 spans 15 amino acids. The CDR3 DNA reads as TGTGCCAGCAGCTCGGGGGTCGGTACCCACTACGAGCAGTACTTC. The encoded protein is CASSSGVGTHYEQYF. The complete variable domain, with remaining parts taken from reference TRBV7-6 and TRBJ2-7, reads GAGVSQSPRYKVTKRGQDVALRCDPISGHVSLYWYRQALGQGPEFLTYFNYEAQQDKSGLPNDRFSAERPEGSISTLTIQRTEQRDSAMYRCASSSGVGTHYEQYFGPGTRLTVT.

The chain recombines TRBV7-2 with TRBJ2-7; no clear D. Germline V CDR1 and CDR2: SGHTA, FQGNSA. This CDR3 spans 14 amino acids. The V end lost 2 bases, the J end lost 2 bases, and 10 bases lay between the germline ends. CDR3 sequence reads: CASSLLVSAYEQYF. CDR3 sequence (DNA): TGTGCCAGCAGCTTACTCGTGTCGGCCTACGAGCAGTACTTC.

The chain joins TRBV28 to TRBJ1-5, with 7 bases aligning to TRBD1. The CDR3 length is 13 residues. The V gene's germline CDR1 is MDHEN and CDR2 SYDVKM. Trimming took 3 bases from V and 7 from J; bases not matched to a gene: 3. The CDR3 loop is CASSLTGRQPQHF. As DNA, the CDR3 is TGTGCCAGCAGTTTGACAGGGAGACAGCCCCAGCATTTT.

Only a few counts were recorded for this clone. The chain links TRBV5-5 to TRBJ2-7; perhaps TRBD2 as D (5 bases). The germline V and J ends were trimmed by 0 bases and 3 bases, with 13 bases remaining between them. CDR3 length: 15 residues. CDR1 and CDR2 from the germline V gene are SGHKS and YYEKEE (reference sequence). DNA for the CDR3: TGTGCCAGCAGCTTGGACGGAGGACCCCTCTACGAGCAGTACTTC. It specifies CASSLDGGPLYEQYF.

This sequence joins TRBV7-8 and TRBJ1-2, with D perhaps matching TRBD1 (5 bases). Trimming took off 1 base at V and 6 bases at J, with 9 bases between the two ends. Germline V lookup: CDR1 SGHVS, CDR2 FQNEAQ. This CDR3 has 13 amino acids. CDR3 coding DNA: TGTGCCAGCAGCTTAGGGGGCGCGGATGGCTACACCTTC. Translation gives CASSLGGADGYTF.

The chain carries TRBV19 and TRBJ1-5, with 7 bases fitting TRBD1. Germline CDR1 LNHDA, CDR2 SQIVND (reference sequence). This CDR3 region has 17 residues. V shed 5 bases, J shed 7 bases, and the junction held 17 bases outside the gene matches. Here the CDR3 DNA reads TGTGCCAGTAGTTCTTGGACCGGACGACAGGGCGAGCAGCCCCAGCATTTT. This translates into CASSSWTGRQGEQPQHF.

This chain uses TRBV19 with TRBJ1-5, with D possibly TRBD1 on 6 matching bases. The ends were cut back, 7 bases at V and 0 bases at J, with 13 bases in the middle. CDR3 length: 15 residues. The germline V gene has CDR1 LNHDA and CDR2 SQIVND (reference sequence). CDR3 nucleotides: TGTGCCAGTACGACAGGAGCCTATAGCAATCAGCCCCAGCATTTT. It codes for CASTTGAYSNQPQHF.

The gene calls are TRBV28 and TRBJ2-1; 10 positions match TRBD2. The CDR3 sequence is 15 residues long. V shed 4 bases, J shed 4 bases, and the junction held 4 bases outside the gene matches. CDR1 is MDHEN, CDR2 SYDVKM, per germline. The CDR3 region is CASSYTSGVYNEQFF. CDR3 sequence (DNA): TGTGCCAGCAGTTACACTAGCGGGGTATACAATGAGCAGTTCTTC.

This chain uses TRBV18 with TRBJ1-1; tentatively, D is TRBD1 (5 bases). Germline CDR1 KGHSH, CDR2 LQKENI. The CDR3 covers 13 residues. Trimming stripped 4 bases from V and 1 base from J, with 7 bases between. This CDR3 is CASSRQGNTEAFF. The CDR3 nucleotides read TGTGCCAGCTCACGCCAGGGGAACACTGAAGCTTTCTTT.

The rearrangement links TRBV5-1 to TRBJ1-4; D call uncertain. The germline V gene encodes CDR1 SGHRS and CDR2 YFSETQ. The V end was cut by 4 bases, the J end by 0 bases, with 10 bases between. The CDR3 length is 15 residues. CDR3 coding DNA: TGCGCCAGCAGCCACGTGGAGGCAACTAATGAAAAACTGTTTTTT. It is translated as CASSHVEATNEKLFF.

This chain connects TRBV18 to TRBJ2-3, with D possibly TRBD1 on 6 matching bases. The CDR3 consists of 14 residues. Trimming cost V 0 bases and J 6 bases, with 10 bases left between them. From germline, CDR1 is KGHSH and CDR2 LQKENI. Here the CDR3 reads CASSPPAQGDTQYF. The DNA of the CDR3 is TGTGCCAGCTCACCACCGGCGCAGGGGGATACGCAGTATTTT.

V gene TRBV10-2 combines with J gene TRBJ1-1; D gene uncertain. Trimming cost V 5 bases and J 0 bases, with 10 bases left between them. CDR3 size: 14 residues. CDR1 and CDR2 (germline): WSHSY, SAAADI. For the CDR3, the DNA is TGCGCCAGCAGTCTAGTGGATATGAACACTGAAGCTTTCTTT. This encodes CASSLVDMNTEAFF.

The chain combines TRBV25-1 with TRBJ2-2, with a weak D call TRBD1 (6 bases). The CDR3 length is 13 residues. Germline V lookup: CDR1 MGHDK, CDR2 SYGVNS. Trimming stripped 2 bases from V and 7 bases from J, with 8 bases between. The DNA for the CDR3 is TGTGCCAGCAGTGAAGGGGGCATCGGGGAGCTGTTTTTT. It specifies CASSEGGIGELFF. The entire variable domain, with the rest obtained from reference TRBV25-1 and TRBJ2-2, is as follows: EADIYQTPRYLVIGTGKKITLECSQTMGHDKMYWYQQDPGMELHLIHYSYGVNSTEKGDLSSESTVSRIRTEHFPLTLESARPSHTSQYLCASSEGGIGELFFGEGSRLTVL.

This chain connects TRBV30 to TRBJ1-2; perhaps TRBD1 as D (5 bases). The CDR3 spans 12 residues. V was pared by 1 base and J by 8 bases, with 11 bases between. CDR1 and CDR2 (germline): GTSNPN, SVGIG (reference sequence). DNA for the CDR3: TGTGCCTGGAGTGCCGGGGGAAGGGGCTACACCTTC. This encodes CAWSAGGRGYTF.

The V call is TRBV7-3, the J call TRBJ2-2, with 8 bases lining up with TRBD2. Germline V gives CDR1 SGHTA, CDR2 FQGTGA. The CDR3 runs to 17 residues. V lost 4 bases to trimming and J lost 6 bases; unmatched junction nucleotides: 13. CDR3 sequence (DNA): TGTGCCAGCAGCTCCGCCGGGGGGGGAGCCGGAGCCGGGGAGCTGTTTTTT. Translated: CASSSAGGGAGAGELFF. The full variable domain, rest sourced from reference TRBV7-3 and TRBJ2-2, is GAGVSQTPSNKVTEKGKYVELRCDPISGHTALYWYRQSLGQGPEFLIYFQGTGAADDSGLPNDRFFAVRPEGSVSTLKIQRTERGDSAVYLCASSSAGGGAGAGELFFGEGSRLTVL.

This rearrangement joins TRBV9 to TRBJ2-3; 12 nucleotides line up with TRBD2. With V trimmed by 0 bases and J by 5 bases, 4 bases remained unmatched. Germline V gene data show CDR1 as SGDLS and CDR2 as YYNGEE. This CDR3 has 16 residues. DNA of the CDR3: TGTGCCAGCAGCGTAGGGCTGGGACTAGCGGGAGATACGCAGTATTTT. Its translation: CASSVGLGLAGDTQYF.

The chain carries TRBV2 and TRBJ2-1; no clear D gene. This CDR3 is 16 amino acids long. The V and J ends lost 1 base and 0 bases respectively, with 10 bases between them. CDR1 is SNHLY and CDR2 is FYNNEI in the germline V gene. In DNA, the CDR3 is TGTGCCAGCAGTGAAGATGACTTCAGCTCCTACAATGAGCAGTTCTTC. This gives the protein CASSEDDFSSYNEQFF.

For this clone: At one end the junction does not follow the germline gene, possibly because of a read error. The rearrangement links TRBV7-7 to TRBJ2-5; 8 nucleotides align to TRBD2. Per the germline V gene, CDR1 is SSHAT and CDR2 is FNYEAQ (reference sequence). This CDR3 contains 16 residues. CDR3 residues: CASSLAGGALVETQYF. The CDR3 nucleotides are TGTGCTAGCAGCTTAGCCGGGGGGGCGCTCGTGGAGACCCAGTACTTC.

The rearrangement uses TRBV7-2 and TRBJ2-2; a possible D gene is TRBD1 (6 bases). CDR3 length: 16 residues. The V gene's germline CDR1 is SGHTA and CDR2 FQGNSA. The V and J ends lost 5 bases and 6 bases respectively, with 19 bases between them. The CDR3 nucleotides are TGTGCCAGCAGCGCTTTTGGGGCAGGGGAAGCCGGGGAGCTGTTTTTT. Amino acid sequence: CASSAFGAGEAGELFF.

Of note for this clone: One end of the junction does not line up with germline, which may come from a read error. CDR3 bases: TGTGCCTGGAGTGTACGACAGACCAGCTCTGGGGCCAACGGCCTGACTTTC. This gives the protein CAWSVRQTSSGANGLTF. The rearrangement uses TRBV30 and TRBJ2-6; D is possibly TRBD1 (5 bases). Germline V gives CDR1 GTSNPN, CDR2 SVGIG (reference sequence). The CDR3 sequence is 17 residues long.

This clone is a singleton in its sample. This sequence joins TRBV5-1 and TRBJ2-3; 9 nucleotides agree with TRBD1. The CDR3 runs to 16 residues. CDR1 SGHRS and CDR2 YFSETQ come from the germline V gene. The ends lost 2 bases at V and 3 bases at J; junction bases unmatched: 7. Here the CDR3 DNA reads TGCGCCAGCAGCTTTGGGACAGGGCAAGTAACAGATACGCAGTATTTT. Its protein is CASSFGTGQVTDTQYF.